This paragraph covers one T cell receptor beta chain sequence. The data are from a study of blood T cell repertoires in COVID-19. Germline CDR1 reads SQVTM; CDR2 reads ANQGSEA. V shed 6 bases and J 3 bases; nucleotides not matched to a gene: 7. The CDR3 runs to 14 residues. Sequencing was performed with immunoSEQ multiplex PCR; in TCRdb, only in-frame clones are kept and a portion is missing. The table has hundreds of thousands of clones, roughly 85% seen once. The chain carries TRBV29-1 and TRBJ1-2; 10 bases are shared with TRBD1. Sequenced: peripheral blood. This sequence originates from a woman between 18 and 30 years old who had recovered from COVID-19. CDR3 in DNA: TGCAGCGTACACCCCGGGACAGGGGACTATGGCTACACCTTC. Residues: CSVHPGTGDYGYTF.